This is a list of T cell receptor beta chains from one sample in a study of cytomegalovirus exposure and HLA in healthy donors. The protocol was immunoSEQ multiplex PCR, while the TCRdb copy is restricted to in-frame clones and leaves out a portion. The data show about 140,000 clones, 70% to 80% seen once. The specimen sequenced was PBMCs. All receptors come from a female donor in good health and CMV-seronegative. Both conserved end residues are part of each CDR3. Each record gives: clone size, V gene, J gene, D gene, CDR3 protein, CDR3 DNA. D genes are given only for firm matches. Some rows have no size entry. The others give once, few or many, or a class for an expanded clone.

>.|TRBV5-6|TRBJ2-5|.
CASSMGHQETQYF
TGTGCCAGCAGCATGGGACATCAAGAGACCCAGTACTTC
>once|TRBV7-7|TRBJ2-7|TRBD2
CASSLAGGFSEQYF
TGTGCTAGCAGCTTAGCGGGAGGGTTCTCCGAGCAGTACTTC
>.|TRBV5-1|TRBJ1-6|TRBD1
CASSLVLKKGANSPLHF
TGCGCCAGCAGCTTGGTCCTCAAGAAGGGGGCCAATTCACCCCTCCACTTT
>.|TRBV28|TRBJ1-4|.
CASSTRLEKLFF
TGTGCCAGCAGTACCAGACTCGAAAAACTGTTTTTT
>once|TRBV9|TRBJ2-3|TRBD1
CASSPGTGDIYTDTQYF
TGTGCCAGCAGCCCCGGGACAGGGGACATTTACACAGATACGCAGTATTTT
>.|TRBV27|TRBJ1-1|TRBD1
CASSPGQGRTNTEAFF
TGTGCCAGCAGTCCAGGACAGGGGCGCACGAACACTGAAGCTTTCTTT
>.|TRBV7-8|TRBJ1-5|.
CASSLAGGYSNQPQHF
TGTGCCAGCAGCTTAGCGGGAGGGTATAGCAATCAGCCCCAGCATTTT
>.|TRBV5-6|TRBJ2-3|.
CASSLGRRDTQYF
TGTGCCAGCAGCTTGGGTCGGAGAGATACGCAGTATTTT
>many|TRBV28|TRBJ2-7|TRBD1
CASKRTGTYEQYF
TGTGCCAGCAAAAGGACAGGAACCTACGAGCAGTACTTC
>.|TRBV4-1|TRBJ2-2|.
CASSLAGGPGELFF
TGCGCCAGCAGCCTAGCAGGAGGTCCCGGGGAGCTGTTTTTT
>.|TRBV2|TRBJ2-2|TRBD1
CASSGQGFGELFF
TGTGCCAGCAGTGGACAGGGATTCGGGGAGCTGTTTTTT
>.|TRBV5-1|TRBJ2-1|.
CASSGGGDKFF
TGCGCCAGCAGCGGAGGGGGGGATAAGTTCTTC
>.|TRBV9|TRBJ2-5|TRBD1
CASSVAGTGKETQYF
TGTGCCAGCAGCGTAGCCGGGACAGGGAAAGAGACCCAGTACTTC
>few|TRBV6-1|TRBJ2-1|.
CASSEGSSDEQFF
TGTGCCAGCAGTGAAGGTAGCTCGGATGAGCAGTTCTTC
>.|TRBV5-5|TRBJ2-7|TRBD1
CASSLTGDEQYF
TGTGCCAGCAGCCTTACAGGGGACGAGCAGTACTTC
>.|TRBV4-3|TRBJ2-7|TRBD2
CASSQGLAGGYEQYF
TGCGCCAGCAGCCAAGGACTAGCGGGAGGCTACGAGCAGTACTTC
>few|TRBV11-3|TRBJ1-1|.
CASSLEGEGTEAFF
TGTGCCAGCAGCCTCGAGGGAGAGGGCACTGAAGCTTTCTTT
>.|TRBV6-5|TRBJ2-5|.
CASSHYVRGQETQYF
TGTGCCAGCAGTCACTACGTGAGGGGGCAAGAGACCCAGTACTTC
>.|TRBV7-9|TRBJ2-7|TRBD1
CASSAGTGRRYEQYF
TGCGCCAGCAGCGCCGGGACAGGGAGAAGGTACGAGCAGTACTTC
>.|TRBV7-3|TRBJ2-5|TRBD2
CASSQGLAEETQYF
TGTGCCAGCAGCCAGGGACTAGCTGAAGAGACCCAGTACTTC
>.|TRBV5-1|TRBJ2-7|.
CASSLERSSYEQYF
TGCGCCAGCAGCTTGGAACGGAGCTCCTACGAGCAGTACTTC
>.|TRBV28|TRBJ1-5|.
CASSDGQTNQPQHF
TGTGCCAGCAGTGATGGACAGACCAATCAGCCCCAGCATTTT
>.|TRBV7-9|TRBJ2-7|TRBD2
CASSFPGLGALEQYF
TGTGCCAGCAGCTTCCCGGGACTAGGGGCCCTCGAGCAGTACTTC
>.|TRBV7-9|TRBJ2-2|TRBD1
CASRKGGTGLGGTGELFF
TGTGCCAGCAGGAAAGGCGGGACAGGGTTAGGTGGCACCGGGGAGCTGTTTTTT
>.|TRBV7-2|TRBJ2-7|TRBD1
CASSQDRARVYEQYF
TGTGCCAGCAGCCAGGACAGGGCCAGAGTCTACGAGCAGTACTTC
>.|TRBV23-1|TRBJ1-4|TRBD1
CASTDRRGGQGPSTNEKLFF
TGCGCCAGCACCGACCGGAGGGGGGGACAGGGACCGTCAACTAATGAAAAACTGTTTTTT
>.|TRBV11-3|TRBJ2-5|TRBD1
CASSLEGQGAWETQYF
TGTGCCAGCAGCTTAGAGGGACAGGGGGCATGGGAGACCCAGTACTTC